This TCR beta chain was documented in a study of T cell responses to AZD1222 COVID-19 vaccine. Produced via immunoSEQ multiplex PCR; TCRdb's table is partial and in-frame only. The table lists fewer than 80,000 clones, more than 65% of them singletons. Study-level findings and limits: Of spike-specific TCRs, nearly half reportedly target regions left unmutated in variants. After two AZD1222 doses, spike-specific TCR breadth and depth rose versus day 0. CD4 TCRs linked to vaccination spanned spike, dominating at 160-218 and 743-854.

Concerning this clone itself: Its specificity is not known.

This CDR3 has 13 residues. V trimming: 5 bases; J trimming: 13 bases; junction bases outside the gene matches: 5. The V call is TRBV12-3 or TRBV12-4, the J call TRBJ1-4; TRBD1 matches at 12 bases. This clonotype was sampled from an adult in good health. The sample consisted of peripheral blood, taken on day 0 of MenACWY control vaccination. The CDR3 coding sequence is TGTGCCAGCAGTCCGCGGGACAGGGGGCTACTGTTTTTT. This encodes CASSPRDRGLLFF.